This record concerns one T cell receptor beta chain sequence. What it recognizes is unknown. This sample was taken from a study of post-analysis software for immune sequencing data. The wider study: Multiple sclerosis in the patients followed relapsing-remitting, secondary progressive and progressive-relapsing courses.

Unique molecular identifiers had been added to the TCR beta cDNA libraries. MiXCR, run by TCRdb on the PCR reads, gives a single entry per CDR3 protein. The table records under 900,000 distinct CDR3 sequences, roughly 58% of them present only once. V lost 7 bases and J 5 bases, leaving 20 bases between the germline ends. The length of the CDR3 is 15 residues. Regarding the study as a whole: Patients with multiple sclerosis recorded significantly lower normalized Chao1 diversity than controls, the study found. A handful of TRBV segments were significantly more frequent in patients than in controls. TRBV5-6, TRBV5-1 and TRBV20-1 were among these segments. Samples made in the same batch grouped tightly together by F measure.

The V gene is TRBV12-3 or TRBV12-4, the J gene TRBJ1-1; D gene uncertain. The TCR originated in a girl aged 5-17 years with multiple sclerosis. The sequenced sample consisted of blood. This CDR3 is CASTPGENARTEAFF. In DNA form, the CDR3 reads TGTGCCAGCACACCCGGGGAGAACGCAAGGACTGAAGCTTTCTTT.